Sequencing of this T cell receptor beta chain was carried out in a study of cytomegalovirus exposure and HLA in healthy donors. Notes on the study in general: Beyond CMV serostatus, there was no information to go on about immune exposure. Per published accounts, TCR beta sequences correctly predicted the HLA-A and HLA-B alleles of most subjects. Rates of TCR association differed by HLA locus in a later analysis, with DRB1 highest and HLA-C lowest. In a later analysis, HLA-associated beta chains showed higher expansion and lower generation probabilities than comparable chains.

PCR used 60 Vbeta primers and 13 Jbeta primers. Libraries were prepared by immunoSEQ multiplex PCR; TCRdb keeps only in-frame clonotypes and omits some of them. The table has 84,000 or so clones, roughly three quarters seen once. This clone was observed a handful of times. Its antigen is currently unknown. Sequencing input: PBMCs. The clonotype originates from a male donor in good health and CMV-seronegative.

Here the CDR3 DNA reads TGTGCCAGCAGCGAACAGGGGGAAAACACTGAAGCTTTCTTT. Protein sequence: CASSEQGENTEAFF. V usage is TRBV7-9 and J usage is TRBJ1-1; 8 bases are a match to TRBD1. V shed 5 bases and J 2 bases; nucleotides not matched to a gene: 4. The CDR3 extends over 14 amino acids. The V gene's germline CDR1 is SEHNR and CDR2 FQNEAQ (reference sequence).